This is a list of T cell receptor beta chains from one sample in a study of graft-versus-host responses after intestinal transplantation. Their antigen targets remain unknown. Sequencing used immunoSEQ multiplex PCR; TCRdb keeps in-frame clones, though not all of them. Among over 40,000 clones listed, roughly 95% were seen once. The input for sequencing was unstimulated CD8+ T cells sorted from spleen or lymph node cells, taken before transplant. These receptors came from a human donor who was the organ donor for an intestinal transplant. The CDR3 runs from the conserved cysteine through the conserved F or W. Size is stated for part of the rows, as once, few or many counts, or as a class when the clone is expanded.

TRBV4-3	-	CASSQDRASTDTQYF
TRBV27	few	CASSLFGGYEQYF
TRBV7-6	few	CASSLVSGIEQYF
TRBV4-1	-	CASSQGLLGGFSDTQYF
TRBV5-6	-	CASSFGMNTEAFF
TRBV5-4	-	CASSSNNAKSGPSFYEQYF
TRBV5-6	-	CASSLAGTNMQYF
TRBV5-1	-	CASSFSGGTDTQYF
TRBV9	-	CASSETGVAGYTF
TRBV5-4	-	CASSWRGTQYF
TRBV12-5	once	CASGLDSTSRGYTF
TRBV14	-	CASSHSWQGPKNIQYF
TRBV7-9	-	CASSLLRGGWGQFF
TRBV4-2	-	CASSQVGGGSYEQYF
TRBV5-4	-	CASSLFHTGELFF
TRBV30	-	CAWSVSSNSPEETQYF
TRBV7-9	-	CASRLFETQYF
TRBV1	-	CTSSQVGRGAGNSPLHF
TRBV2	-	CASIGLAGYQETQYF
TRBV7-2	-	CASSLGGYGYTF
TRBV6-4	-	CASSLSWGTDTQYF
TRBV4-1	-	CASSQVGGNTIYF
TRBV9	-	CASSVALSAEAPGDTQYF
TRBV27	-	CASGTSGNFLNSPLHF
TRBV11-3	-	CASSLIGGNEQFF
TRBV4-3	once	CASSLRGWPRYEQYF
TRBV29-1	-	CSVTGTYEQYF
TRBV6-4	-	CASSDSGGAYNEQFF
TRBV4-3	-	CASSQEWGLGGNTIYF
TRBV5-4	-	CASSLVAGATDTQYF
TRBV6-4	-	CASTRLAGGLRGTDTQYF
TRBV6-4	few	CASSDRDPTDTQYF
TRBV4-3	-	CASSTGLGAVYEKLFF